This T cell receptor (beta chain) was profiled in a study of T cell responses to AZD1222 COVID-19 vaccine. The CDR3 is 14 amino acids. The germline CDR1 and CDR2 sequences are SGHTA and FQGNSA. V lost 5 bases and J lost 6, with 11 bases in between. TCRdb's table, derived via immunoSEQ multiplex PCR, lists solely in-frame clones and lacks some. The table lists tens of thousands of clones, over 75% of them singletons. This sequence joins TRBV7-2 and TRBJ1-6; D gene unclear. The starting material was peripheral blood, obtained on day 0 of AZD1222 vaccination. The clonotype comes from an adult in good health. The CDR3 loop is CASSPVWTNSPLHF. CDR3 nucleotide sequence: TGTGCCAGCAGCCCAGTCTGGACTAATTCACCCCTCCACTTT.